The rows below give T cell receptor beta chains drawn from one sample of a study of blood T cell repertoires in COVID-19. Profiled with immunoSEQ multiplex PCR; TCRdb holds only in-frame clones, not every one. Seen here are about 120,000 clones, about 83% observed once, and the top ten hold 3.9%. Material: peripheral blood. The receptors here all came from a man aged 60 to 75 with acute or convalescent COVID-19. The CDR3 runs from the conserved cysteine through the conserved F or W. The D gene is left open where the match is weak. Some rows mark clone size as missing; the rest say once, few, many or name a class of expanded clone.

V	length	J	D	size	CDR3	DNA
TRBV10-3	16	TRBJ2-1	-	-	CAISESRGGPDDEQFF	TGTGCCATCAGTGAGTCGAGGGGGGGACCGGATGATGAGCAGTTCTTC
TRBV29-1	14	TRBJ2-5	-	-	CSVSWRADQETQYF	TGCAGCGTCAGTTGGCGGGCAGACCAAGAGACCCAGTACTTC
TRBV7-2	13	TRBJ2-7	-	-	CASSLAPLREQYF	TGTGCCAGCAGCTTAGCGCCACTACGCGAGCAGTACTTC
TRBV4-1	15	TRBJ2-7	TRBD1	-	CASSQPTGGNDEQYF	TGCGCCAGCAGCCAACCTACAGGGGGCAACGACGAGCAGTACTTC
TRBV7-2	15	TRBJ2-1	TRBD2	-	CASSRQRDSYNEQFF	TGTGCCAGCAGCCGCCAGCGGGATTCTTACAATGAGCAGTTCTTC
TRBV28	13	TRBJ1-2	TRBD1	-	CAMRTGEDYGYTF	TGTGCCATGCGGACAGGGGAGGACTATGGCTACACCTTC
TRBV20-1	13	TRBJ2-5	-	-	CSASVGLMETQYF	TGCAGTGCTAGTGTTGGACTCATGGAGACCCAGTACTTC
TRBV15	14	TRBJ2-2	-	-	CATSSTGNTGELFF	TGTGCCACCAGCAGCACAGGGAACACCGGGGAGCTGTTTTTT
TRBV5-1	15	TRBJ2-1	TRBD2	-	CASSLASGRPNEQFF	TGCGCCAGCAGCTTGGCCAGCGGGAGGCCCAATGAGCAGTTCTTC
TRBV7-9	12	TRBJ1-3	-	once	CASSSGRNTIYF	TGTGCCAGCAGCTCCGGGAGAAACACCATATATTTT
TRBV28	14	TRBJ1-5	TRBD1	once	CASSTGVGNQPQHF	TGTGCCAGCAGTACAGGGGTCGGCAATCAGCCCCAGCATTTT
TRBV9	16	TRBJ2-2	-	-	CASSVDPQGTTGELFF	TGTGCCAGCAGCGTAGACCCTCAGGGTACCACCGGGGAGCTGTTTTTT
TRBV15	14	TRBJ2-7	-	-	CATSRARVSYEQYF	TGTGCCACCAGCAGGGCCAGGGTCTCCTACGAGCAGTACTTC
TRBV5-6	15	TRBJ2-5	TRBD2	-	CASSLRVAGQETQYF	TGTGCCAGCAGCTTGAGGGTAGCGGGACAAGAGACCCAGTACTTC
TRBV28	12	TRBJ1-2	-	-	CASNPPVGGYTF	TGTGCCAGCAACCCACCGGTTGGTGGCTACACCTTC
TRBV5-8	16	TRBJ2-1	TRBD1	-	CASSSIQGVSYNEQFF	TGTGCCAGCAGCTCCATCCAGGGGGTCTCCTACAATGAGCAGTTCTTC
TRBV7-2	13	TRBJ2-7	TRBD1	-	CASSSRTGSEQYF	TGTGCCAGCAGCTCGCGGACAGGGAGCGAGCAGTACTTC
TRBV5-4	15	TRBJ1-5	TRBD1	-	CASSEGTGDNQPQHF	TGTGCCAGCAGCGAGGGAACAGGGGACAATCAGCCCCAGCATTTT
TRBV5-6	13	TRBJ2-5	-	-	CASSNLSGRAQYF	TGTGCCAGCAGTAATTTATCCGGTCGGGCCCAGTACTTC
TRBV20-1	16	TRBJ1-2	-	-	CSASRGRQARSRGYTF	TGCAGTGCTAGTCGGGGCCGACAGGCTCGCTCAAGGGGCTACACCTTC
TRBV19	14	TRBJ2-5	-	-	CASRSSADQETQYF	TGTGCCAGTCGCTCCTCGGCGGACCAAGAGACCCAGTACTTC
TRBV10-3	15	TRBJ2-3	TRBD2	-	CAISDGSGRADTQYF	TGTGCCATCAGTGACGGTAGCGGGAGGGCAGATACGCAGTATTTT
TRBV4-1	14	TRBJ2-5	-	-	CASSPGLYQETQYF	TGCGCCAGCAGCCCAGGACTCTACCAAGAGACCCAGTACTTC
TRBV10-3	13	TRBJ2-7	TRBD1	-	CATNAGTGDEQYF	TGTGCCACCAATGCCGGGACAGGGGACGAGCAGTACTTC
TRBV13	16	TRBJ2-3	TRBD2	-	CASSLGTSGPTDTQYF	TGTGCCAGCAGCTTAGGGACTAGCGGCCCCACAGATACGCAGTATTTT
TRBV18	13	TRBJ1-5	-	few	CASSPGLGEPQHF	TGTGCCAGCTCCCCGGGCCTAGGGGAGCCCCAGCATTTT
TRBV4-2	16	TRBJ2-7	TRBD2	-	CASSQDPTSGLYEQYF	TGTGCCAGCAGCCAAGATCCGACTAGCGGGCTATACGAGCAGTACTTC
TRBV27	15	TRBJ2-7	TRBD2	once	CASSLSSGSSYEQYF	TGTGCCAGCAGTTTATCTAGCGGGAGCTCCTACGAGCAGTACTTC
TRBV6-5	14	TRBJ1-6	-	-	CASRNQGTNSPLHF	TGTGCCAGCAGAAATCAGGGGACCAATTCACCCCTCCACTTT
TRBV29-1	14	TRBJ2-3	-	-	CSVESDRRTDTQYF	TGCAGCGTTGAGTCAGACAGACGCACAGATACGCAGTATTTT
TRBV16	16	TRBJ1-5	-	-	CASSQSVAGSNQPQHF	TGTGCCAGCAGCCAATCGGTGGCAGGAAGCAATCAGCCCCAGCATTTT
TRBV11-2	15	TRBJ2-1	-	-	CASSLGQGSYNEQFF	TGTGCCAGCAGCTTAGGTCAGGGCTCCTACAATGAGCAGTTCTTC
TRBV27	16	TRBJ2-7	TRBD1	once	CASSFLGTGEAYEQYF	TGTGCCAGCAGTTTCCTCGGGACAGGGGAGGCCTACGAGCAGTACTTC
TRBV7-2	14	TRBJ1-1	-	-	CASSSILESTEAFF	TGTGCCAGCAGCTCCATTCTGGAGAGCACTGAAGCTTTCTTT
TRBV9	15	TRBJ2-2	-	-	CASSVNSLNTGELFF	TGTGCCAGCAGCGTAAACAGCCTGAACACCGGGGAGCTGTTTTTT
TRBV6-5	15	TRBJ1-2	-	-	CASCTTGILNYGYTF	TGTGCCAGCTGTACGACAGGTATCCTCAACTATGGCTACACCTTC
TRBV28	13	TRBJ1-2	TRBD1	-	CASRATGEYGYTF	TGTGCCAGCAGGGCGACAGGGGAATATGGCTACACCTTC
TRBV28	14	TRBJ1-1	-	-	CASSLTQGGTEAFF	TGTGCCAGCAGTTTAACACAGGGAGGGACTGAAGCTTTCTTT
TRBV4-1	15	TRBJ1-4	-	-	CASSPGQESWEKLFF	TGCGCCAGCAGCCCTGGGCAAGAATCTTGGGAAAAACTGTTTTTT
TRBV10-3	15	TRBJ2-3	TRBD1	once	CAIMDRARSTDTQYF	TGTGCCATCATGGACAGGGCTAGGAGCACAGATACGCAGTATTTT
TRBV28	14	TRBJ2-5	TRBD2	-	CASSQRENQETQYF	TGTGCCAGCAGTCAGCGGGAGAACCAAGAGACCCAGTACTTC
TRBV28	14	TRBJ2-5	-	-	CASSSLSQRETQYF	TGTGCCAGCAGCTCACTGTCCCAGAGGGAGACCCAGTACTTC
TRBV7-2	17	TRBJ2-3	-	-	CASSLALTSRGTDTQYF	TGTGCCAGCAGCTTAGCGCTAACTAGTAGGGGCACAGATACGCAGTATTTT
TRBV7-8	15	TRBJ2-3	TRBD1	-	CASSSDRLYTDTQYF	TGTGCCAGCAGCTCGGACAGGCTCTACACAGATACGCAGTATTTT
TRBV24-1	15	TRBJ2-5	TRBD1	-	CATSELTGGQETQYF	TGTGCCACCAGTGAGTTGACAGGGGGGCAGGAGACCCAGTACTTC